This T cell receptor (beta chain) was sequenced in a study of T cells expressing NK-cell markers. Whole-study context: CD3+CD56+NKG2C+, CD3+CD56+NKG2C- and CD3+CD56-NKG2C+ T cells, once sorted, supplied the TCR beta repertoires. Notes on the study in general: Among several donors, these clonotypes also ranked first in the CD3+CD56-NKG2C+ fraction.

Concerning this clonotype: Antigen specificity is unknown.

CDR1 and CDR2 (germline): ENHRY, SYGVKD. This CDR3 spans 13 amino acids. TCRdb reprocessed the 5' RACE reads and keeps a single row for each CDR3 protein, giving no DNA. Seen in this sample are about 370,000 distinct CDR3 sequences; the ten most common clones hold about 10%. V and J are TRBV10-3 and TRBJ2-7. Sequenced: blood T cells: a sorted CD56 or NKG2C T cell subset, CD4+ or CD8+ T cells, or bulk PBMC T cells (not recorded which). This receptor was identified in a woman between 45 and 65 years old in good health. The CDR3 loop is CAISEVGTLEQYF.